Listed below are T cell receptor beta chains from one sample, sequenced in a study of shared clonotypes between healthy human individuals. The assay was immunoSEQ multiplex PCR, and TCRdb's table has in-frame clones only and misses some. In the table there are nearly 500,000 clones, 76% of which are singletons. Sequenced: PBMCs. The receptors stem from a woman aged 40 to 50 in good health. Some clones in this sample may be carry-over from other donors' samples. The CDR3 runs from the conserved cysteine through the conserved F or W. D genes are given only for firm matches. Some rows have no size entry. The others give once, few or many, or a class for an expanded clone.

size: NA
D: NA
V: TRBV7-7
length: 14
J: TRBJ2-2
DNA: TGTGCCAGCAGCTTACCTGGGACCCCCGGGGAGCTGTTTTTT
CDR3: CASSLPGTPGELFF

size: NA
D: NA
V: TRBV30
length: 11
J: TRBJ2-1
DNA: TGTGCCTGGCGGGGGTACAATGAGCAGTTCTTC
CDR3: CAWRGYNEQFF

size: NA
D: TRBD2
V: TRBV7-2
length: 12
J: TRBJ2-3
DNA: TGTGCCAGCAGCCCGACTAGCGGAACGCAGTATTTT
CDR3: CASSPTSGTQYF

size: NA
D: NA
V: TRBV7-7
length: 16
J: TRBJ1-4
DNA: TGTGCTAGCAGCCGCGGCGCGGGGGGAACTAATGAAAAACTGTTTTTT
CDR3: CASSRGAGGTNEKLFF

size: NA
D: NA
V: TRBV6-6
length: 15
J: TRBJ2-7
DNA: TGTGCCAGCACCCAAATTGGACGGGCCGATGGCGAGCAGTACTTC
CDR3: CASTQIGRADGEQYF

size: NA
D: NA
V: TRBV5-1
length: 13
J: TRBJ1-2
DNA: TGCGCCAGCAGCATTAATCGGGACTATGGCTACACCTTC
CDR3: CASSINRDYGYTF

size: NA
D: NA
V: TRBV7-2
length: 16
J: TRBJ2-7
DNA: TGTGCCAGCAGCTCCCATGGGGGGGGCGCCTCCTACGAGCAGTACTTC
CDR3: CASSSHGGGASYEQYF

size: once
D: NA
V: TRBV5-4
length: 13
J: TRBJ2-5
DNA: TGTGCCAGCAGCTTGGTGGGATATGAGACCCAGTACTTC
CDR3: CASSLVGYETQYF

size: NA
D: NA
V: TRBV11-2
length: 15
J: TRBJ2-3
DNA: TGTGCCAGCAGCCAAACAGGGTTTGGCACAGATACGCAGTATTTT
CDR3: CASSQTGFGTDTQYF

size: NA
D: NA
V: TRBV7-2
length: 16
J: TRBJ1-1
DNA: TGTGCCAGCAGCTTAAGAGCAGGGATTACGAACACTGAAGCTTTCTTT
CDR3: CASSLRAGITNTEAFF

size: NA
D: TRBD2
V: TRBV15
length: 16
J: TRBJ2-3
DNA: TGTGCCACCAGCAGAGATCGACTAGCGGGAACAGATACGCAGTATTTT
CDR3: CATSRDRLAGTDTQYF

size: NA
D: NA
V: TRBV7-2
length: 13
J: TRBJ2-1
DNA: TGTGCCAGCAGCTTCAATTCCTACAATGAGCAGTTCTTC
CDR3: CASSFNSYNEQFF

size: NA
D: NA
V: TRBV7-8
length: 11
J: TRBJ2-3
DNA: TGTGCCAGCAGCTTAGCCGATACGCAGTATTTT
CDR3: CASSLADTQYF

size: NA
D: NA
V: TRBV7-2
length: 12
J: TRBJ1-4
DNA: TGTGCCAGCAGCCCAACGAGTGAAAAACTGTTTTTT
CDR3: CASSPTSEKLFF

size: NA
D: NA
V: TRBV6-4
length: 14
J: TRBJ2-1
DNA: TGTGCCAGCAGTGACTCTGGAGGGGGCGATGAGCAGTTCTTC
CDR3: CASSDSGGGDEQFF

size: NA
D: NA
V: TRBV7-9
length: 15
J: TRBJ2-3
DNA: TGTGCCAGCAGCCGTCTTAGGGGGGGCACAGATACGCAGTATTTT
CDR3: CASSRLRGGTDTQYF

size: NA
D: TRBD2
V: TRBV5-4
length: 15
J: TRBJ2-7
DNA: TGTGCCAGCAGCCTGGAAGGGACTAGGGTCTACGAGCAGTACTTC
CDR3: CASSLEGTRVYEQYF

size: NA
D: TRBD1
V: TRBV5-1
length: 15
J: TRBJ2-2
DNA: TGCGCCAGCAGCACCCAGACAGGGCCGAACGGGGAGCTGTTTTTT
CDR3: CASSTQTGPNGELFF

size: NA
D: NA
V: TRBV28
length: 16
J: TRBJ2-4
DNA: TGTGCCAGCCCCCCTAGTGGGGCGGGATCTAGGAACATTCAGTACTTC
CDR3: CASPPSGAGSRNIQYF

size: NA
D: NA
V: TRBV27
length: 13
J: TRBJ1-1
DNA: TGTGCCAGCAGCCCGTGGGCCGGGACTGAAGCTTTCTTT
CDR3: CASSPWAGTEAFF

size: few
D: TRBD1
V: TRBV27
length: 15
J: TRBJ2-1
DNA: TGTGCCAGCAGGATTGACAGGGGAGGTAACAATGAGCAGTTCTTC
CDR3: CASRIDRGGNNEQFF

size: NA
D: NA
V: TRBV28
length: 12
J: TRBJ2-7
DNA: TGTGCCAGCAGTTTAGCTTTCTACGAGCAGTACTTC
CDR3: CASSLAFYEQYF

size: NA
D: TRBD2
V: TRBV7-8
length: 14
J: TRBJ2-7
DNA: TGTGCCAGCAGCTTAGGCCTAGCGGACTACGAGCAGTACTTC
CDR3: CASSLGLADYEQYF

size: few
D: TRBD2
V: TRBV5-1
length: 15
J: TRBJ2-3
DNA: TGCGCCAGCAGCCGGACTAGCGGGTATACAGATACGCAGTATTTT
CDR3: CASSRTSGYTDTQYF

size: NA
D: NA
V: TRBV19
length: 14
J: TRBJ2-5
DNA: TGTGCCAGTAGCCCCGGACTGATCGGGGAGACCCAGTACTTC
CDR3: CASSPGLIGETQYF

size: few
D: TRBD2
V: TRBV10-3
length: 17
J: TRBJ2-1
DNA: TGTGCCATCGCTAGCGGGAGAAATGCGGCGGGACACAATGAGCAGTTCTTC
CDR3: CAIASGRNAAGHNEQFF

size: NA
D: TRBD2
V: TRBV30
length: 15
J: TRBJ2-3
DNA: TGTGCCTGGAGTGTGACTAGCGGGCACACAGATACGCAGTATTTT
CDR3: CAWSVTSGHTDTQYF

size: NA
D: TRBD2
V: TRBV5-4
length: 16
J: TRBJ2-3
DNA: TGTGCCAGCAGCCAGAGACTAGCGGGAGAGGGAGATACGCAGTATTTT
CDR3: CASSQRLAGEGDTQYF

size: few
D: TRBD2
V: TRBV15
length: 17
J: TRBJ2-7
DNA: TGTGCCACCAGCAGTTGGACTAGCGGGAGGAGCCCCTACGAGCAGTACTTC
CDR3: CATSSWTSGRSPYEQYF

size: NA
D: TRBD1
V: TRBV5-1
length: 16
J: TRBJ2-2
DNA: TGCGCCAGCAGCTTGTGGGACAGGGAACCGACCGGGGAGCTGTTTTTT
CDR3: CASSLWDREPTGELFF

size: NA
D: NA
V: TRBV10-2
length: 15
J: TRBJ2-2
DNA: TGCGCCAGCAGGGGGGGGCGGTCGAACACCGGGGAGCTGTTTTTT
CDR3: CASRGGRSNTGELFF

size: NA
D: NA
V: TRBV7-8
length: 14
J: TRBJ1-5
DNA: TGTGCCAGCAGCCCCGGACAGCGCAATCAGCCCCAGCATTTT
CDR3: CASSPGQRNQPQHF

size: NA
D: NA
V: TRBV6-4
length: 15
J: TRBJ2-1
DNA: TGTGCCAGCAGTGACGGTCTAGTCCCCTACAATGAGCAGTTCTTC
CDR3: CASSDGLVPYNEQFF

size: few
D: NA
V: TRBV2
length: 11
J: TRBJ1-2
DNA: TGTGCCAGCAGTGACAACGATGGCTACACCTTC
CDR3: CASSDNDGYTF

size: few
D: TRBD2
V: TRBV10-2
length: 18
J: TRBJ2-3
DNA: TGCGCCAGCAGAATACTAGCGGGGGGACTCCCCGGCGCAGATACGCAGTATTTT
CDR3: CASRILAGGLPGADTQYF

size: many
D: TRBD2
V: TRBV4-1
length: 15
J: TRBJ2-2
DNA: TGCGCCAGCAGCCAGGGGACTAGCGGGTCCGGGGAGCTGTTTTTT
CDR3: CASSQGTSGSGELFF

size: NA
D: NA
V: TRBV2
length: 13
J: TRBJ1-5
DNA: TGTGCCAGCCTGGGGCGTAGCAATCAGCCCCAGCATTTT
CDR3: CASLGRSNQPQHF

size: NA
D: NA
V: TRBV30
length: 14
J: TRBJ1-1
DNA: TGTGCCTGGAGCCCGACAGGTTTGAACACTGAAGCTTTCTTT
CDR3: CAWSPTGLNTEAFF

size: NA
D: NA
V: TRBV5-1
length: 14
J: TRBJ2-3
DNA: TGCGCCAGCAGCTTGGTTGGAGATGCGTATACGCAGTATTTT
CDR3: CASSLVGDAYTQYF

size: NA
D: TRBD2
V: TRBV5-4
length: 14
J: TRBJ2-5
DNA: TGTGCCAGCAGCTTGCAGCGGGAGCAAGAGACCCAGTACTTC
CDR3: CASSLQREQETQYF

size: NA
D: NA
V: TRBV9
length: 14
J: TRBJ2-7
DNA: TGTGCCAGCAGCGTAGGGTTCGCGGCCTACGAGCAGTACTTC
CDR3: CASSVGFAAYEQYF

size: NA
D: TRBD1
V: TRBV4-2
length: 15
J: TRBJ2-5
DNA: TGTGCCAGCAGCCAACTCGGACAGGGTGAAGAGACCCAGTACTTC
CDR3: CASSQLGQGEETQYF

size: NA
D: TRBD1
V: TRBV30
length: 17
J: TRBJ2-7
DNA: TGTGCCTGGAGTGTAGCCCCGGGACAGGGGGCGTTTTACGAGCAGTACTTC
CDR3: CAWSVAPGQGAFYEQYF

size: NA
D: TRBD1
V: TRBV7-2
length: 13
J: TRBJ1-1
DNA: TGTGCCAGCAGCTGGCAGGGGGAAACTGAAGCTTTCTTT
CDR3: CASSWQGETEAFF

size: NA
D: NA
V: TRBV29-1
length: 13
J: TRBJ1-1
DNA: TGCAGCGTTGAAGTGGGAGAGGACACTGAAGCTTTCTTT
CDR3: CSVEVGEDTEAFF

size: NA
D: TRBD2
V: TRBV9
length: 14
J: TRBJ2-3
DNA: TGTGCCAGCAGCCTCAGCGGGAGTCCAGATACGCAGTATTTT
CDR3: CASSLSGSPDTQYF

size: NA
D: TRBD1
V: TRBV28
length: 16
J: TRBJ1-2
DNA: TGTGCCAGCAGATCCCCCGGACAGGGTGTTAAGGATGGCTACACCTTC
CDR3: CASRSPGQGVKDGYTF

size: NA
D: TRBD1
V: TRBV25-1
length: 15
J: TRBJ2-1
DNA: TGTGCCAGCAGATCCGGGACAGGGATCAGTAATGAGCAGTTCTTC
CDR3: CASRSGTGISNEQFF

size: NA
D: TRBD1
V: TRBV18
length: 14
J: TRBJ2-4
DNA: TGTGCCAGCTCACCACGGACAGGGGCGGACATTCAGTACTTC
CDR3: CASSPRTGADIQYF

size: once
D: NA
V: TRBV2
length: 15
J: TRBJ2-6
DNA: TGTGCCAGCAAATCGTCTCGGACTGGGGCCAACGTCCTGACTTTC
CDR3: CASKSSRTGANVLTF